What follows are 25 T cell receptor beta chains derived from one specimen sequenced in a study of identical twins. MiXCR, applied by TCRdb to the 5' RACE reads, yields one record per CDR3 protein. The sample has under 900,000 distinct CDR3 sequences, around 12% seen once. These data were also filed under a second study, of yellow fever vaccine responses in identical twins.

Sequences were obtained from PBMCs. The receptors originated from a woman between 18 and 30 years old in good health.

The chain carries TRBV7-8 and TRBJ1-1; maybe TRBD1 (5 bases). The CDR3 extends over 14 amino acids. CDR1 SGHVS and CDR2 FQNEAQ come from the germline V gene. The V and J ends lost 5 bases and 1 base respectively, with 11 bases between them. The CDR3 DNA reads as TGTGCCAGCAGCAAGCAGACAGCGAACACTGAAGCTTTCTTT. It yields the protein CASSKQTANTEAFF.

This clonotype showed up just once. The V gene is TRBV10-3, the J gene TRBJ2-3, with D possibly called TRBD1 or TRBD2 (6 bases each). CDR3 length: 17 amino acids. Trimming removed 0 bases at V and 1 base at J, with 14 bases between. CDR1 is ENHRY, CDR2 SYGVKD, per germline. The CDR3 here is CAISESPGAYGTDTQYF. CDR3 in DNA: TGTGCCATCAGTGAGTCCCCGGGGGCTTACGGCACAGATACGCAGTATTTT.

This clonotype was found a few times. The chain links TRBV5-5 to TRBJ2-7; D is possibly TRBD1 or TRBD2 (5 bases each). CDR1 is SGHKS, CDR2 YYEKEE, per germline (reference sequence). The CDR3 contains 17 residues. V shed 1 base and J shed 6 bases, with 23 bases lying between them. The CDR3, as DNA: TGTGCCAGCAGCTTGTATTCAGGGACCGAGGCTTGGCGCGAGCAGTACTTC. Amino acid sequence: CASSLYSGTEAWREQYF.

A few counts support this clonotype. DNA of the CDR3: TGTGCCAGCAGCCACGGACTAGCGGGAACTCCCTACGAGCAGTACTTC. Residues: CASSHGLAGTPYEQYF. The chain uses TRBV7-9 and TRBJ2-7, with 12 nucleotides matching TRBD2. Losses at the gene ends were 5 bases for V and 2 bases for J; bases not matched to a gene: 7. Germline values: CDR1 SEHNR, CDR2 FQNEAQ (reference sequence). CDR3 size: 16 residues.

J is TRBJ1-2 and V is TRBV6-6; perhaps TRBD1 as D (5 bases). CDR1 is MNHNY and CDR2 is SVGAGI in the germline V gene (reference sequence). V was pared by 5 bases and J by 4 bases, with 11 bases between. This CDR3 region has 13 residues. CDR3 in amino acids: CASSLRDGYGYTF. CDR3 DNA sequence: TGTGCCAGCAGTCTCCGGGACGGCTATGGCTACACCTTC.

The V gene is TRBV15, the J gene TRBJ1-1; possibly TRBD1 for D (6 bases). This CDR3 spans 17 amino acids. V dropped 8 bases and J dropped 3 bases, with 25 bases sitting between them. Germline V gene lookup returns CDR1 LNHNV and CDR2 YYDKDF (reference sequence). The CDR3 spells CATGPEGGGNWDTEAFF. The CDR3 DNA reads as TGTGCCACCGGACCGGAAGGGGGAGGCAACTGGGACACTGAAGCTTTCTTT.

This chain joins TRBV20-1 and TRBJ2-2; no reliable D call. Per the germline V gene, CDR1 is DFQATT and CDR2 is SNEGSKA (reference sequence). The CDR3 totals 14 residues. Trimming took 4 bases from V and 4 from J, leaving 13 bases between them. This chain's CDR3 is CSAKGGPSTGELFF. The DNA of the CDR3 is TGCAGTGCTAAGGGTGGGCCCTCCACCGGGGAGCTGTTTTTT.

This clonotype was seen a few times. Here the CDR3 omits its conserved ending phenylalanine or tryptophan, so a read error is the likely source. The DNA is omitted, as the CDR3 cannot be located on it reliably, and the CDR3 follows TCRdb's listing. The J gene is TRBJ2-3, the V gene TRBV5-4. From germline, CDR1 is SGHNT and CDR2 YYREEE (reference sequence). The CDR3 is made up of 9 amino acids, end residues included. This chain's CDR3 is CASSFHPEE.

This clonotype has at least ten counts. The chain uses TRBV12-3 or TRBV12-4 and TRBJ1-1, with 7 bases that match TRBD1. The CDR3 is 13 amino acids. The trim removed 9 bases at V and 1 base at J, leaving 5 bases unmatched. CDR3 DNA sequence: TGTGCCAGTCTAGGACAGGCGAACACTGAAGCTTTCTTT. Protein product: CASLGQANTEAFF.

This clonotype was detected many times. CDR3 residues: CASSRRDEQFF. The CDR3 region has the DNA TGTGCCAGCAGTCGCCGGGATGAGCAGTTCTTC. V usage is TRBV12-3 or TRBV12-4 and J usage is TRBJ2-1; no clear D gene. CDR3 length equals 11 residues. V was cut by 5 bases and J by 8 bases, with 7 bases left in between.

This clonotype was counted between two and nine times. The gene calls are TRBV7-9 and TRBJ1-4; D is unresolved. V shed 5 bases and J shed 6 bases, with 16 bases lying between them. The CDR3 consists of 15 residues. The germline CDR1 and CDR2 sequences are SEHNR and FQNEAQ (reference sequence). This chain's CDR3 is CASSLRGREDEKLFF. CDR3 nucleotides: TGTGCCAGCAGCCTTCGCGGGAGGGAGGATGAAAAACTGTTTTTT.

This clonotype was observed a handful of times. This chain connects TRBV7-2 to TRBJ2-3, with D perhaps matching TRBD2 (6 bases). Trimming left V 5 bases short and J 3 bases short, with 21 bases between. Germline-derived CDR1 and CDR2 are SGHTA and FQGNSA. The length of the CDR3 is 17 residues. CDR3 bases: TGTGCCAGCAGCACCCCGGAGACGGGAGTTGGGACAGATACGCAGTATTTT. Its translation is CASSTPETGVGTDTQYF.

This clonotype was counted ten times or more. A junction boundary mismatches the germline segment, possibly from a read error. The rearrangement joins TRBV12-3 or TRBV12-4 to TRBJ1-1, with TRBD1 matching over 7 bases. The CDR3 has 14 residues. The CDR3 is CASSPGGPNTEAFF. DNA of the CDR3: TGCGCCAGCAGCCCAGGGGGACCGAACACTGAAGCTTTCTTT.

This clonotype was detected a few times. The chain combines TRBV10-3 with TRBJ2-7, with TRBD2 matching 12 bases. The V and J ends lost 10 bases and 6 bases, in that order; junction bases with no gene match: 1. The CDR3 has 11 amino acids. Looked up from germline, CDR1 is ENHRY and CDR2 is SYGVKD. The chain's CDR3 is CATLAGGEQYF. CDR3 in DNA: TGTGCCACACTAGCGGGAGGCGAGCAGTACTTC.

The chain joins TRBV15 to TRBJ2-7; maybe TRBD2 (5 bases). Trimming shortened V by 5 bases and J by 5 bases, and 22 bases separated the two germline ends. This CDR3 spans 16 amino acids. The V gene's germline CDR1 is LNHNV and CDR2 YYDKDF (reference sequence). CDR3: CATSEDSWTDQNEQYF. For the CDR3, the DNA is TGTGCCACCAGCGAAGATTCATGGACTGACCAGAACGAGCAGTACTTC.

V and J are TRBV12-3 or TRBV12-4 and TRBJ1-3; D possibly corresponds to TRBD1 (5 bases). Trimming shortened V by 8 bases and J by 0 bases, and 20 bases separated the two germline ends. There are 17 residues in the CDR3. CDR3 nucleotides: TGTGCCAGCGCCGCAACCTCTTCAGGGTTCTCTGGAAACACCATATATTTT. Protein: CASAATSSGFSGNTIYF.

V and J are TRBV4-1 and TRBJ2-1, with D maybe TRBD2 (6 bases). Germline V gene lookup returns CDR1 MGHRA and CDR2 YSYEKL. The V end lost 1 base, the J end lost 7 bases, and 11 bases lay between the germline ends. This CDR3 has 14 amino acids. CDR3 loop: CASSQGAGRNEQFF. As DNA, the CDR3 is TGCGCCAGCAGCCAAGGGGCGGGGAGGAATGAGCAGTTCTTC.

This clonotype has ten or more counts. The rearrangement uses TRBV20-1 and TRBJ1-1; D not resolved. In germline, CDR1 is DFQATT, CDR2 SNEGSKA (reference sequence). The ends were cut back, 0 bases at V and 0 bases at J, with 11 bases in the middle. CDR3 length: 15 amino acids. CDR3 in amino acids: CSARDAAELNTEAFF. CDR3 nucleotides: TGCAGTGCTAGAGATGCCGCAGAACTGAACACTGAAGCTTTCTTT.

The V gene is TRBV11-2, the J gene TRBJ2-7; TRBD2 matches 10 bases. Trimming cost V 6 bases and J 3 bases; bases outside gene matches: 26. The CDR3 length is 21 residues. Germline V gene lookup returns CDR1 SGHAT and CDR2 FQNNGV. The CDR3 here is CASRRYTAGLAGAGEGYEQYF. Written as DNA, the CDR3 is TGTGCCAGCAGGAGGTACACCGCCGGGCTAGCGGGAGCGGGAGAGGGCTACGAGCAGTACTTC.

J is TRBJ2-4 and V is TRBV5-1; D ambiguous. CDR3 length equals 15 residues. From germline, CDR1 is SGHRS and CDR2 YFSETQ. V was shortened by 0 bases and J by 8 bases, with 15 bases between the two germline ends. CDR3 sequence: CASSLEPAGLDIQYF. In DNA, the CDR3 is TGCGCCAGCAGCTTGGAGCCAGCCGGTCTAGACATTCAGTACTTC.

This chain connects TRBV28 to TRBJ2-5, with 8 bases aligning to TRBD2. The CDR3 contains 15 residues. CDR1 is MDHEN, CDR2 SYDVKM, per germline. Germline trimming cut 7 bases from V and 2 bases from J; bases unmatched to any gene: 9. The CDR3 bases are TGTGCCAGCATGACAGCGGGGGCCTCACAAGAGACCCAGTACTTC. It yields the protein CASMTAGASQETQYF.

This clonotype was found a few times. The chain employs TRBV20-1 and TRBJ2-1, with 9 bases lining up with TRBD2. Germline V gene lookup returns CDR1 DFQATT and CDR2 SNEGSKA (reference sequence). J was trimmed by 4 bases and V by 8 bases; bases with no gene match: 3. This CDR3 is 12 amino acids long. CDR3 region: CSRLAGYNEQFF. CDR3 DNA sequence: TGCAGTAGGCTAGCGGGGTACAATGAGCAGTTCTTC.

This clonotype has just a few counts. The chain employs TRBV10-3 and TRBJ2-5; perhaps TRBD2 as D (6 bases). Germline V gene lookup returns CDR1 ENHRY and CDR2 SYGVKD. Trimming left V 6 bases short and J 7 bases short, with 15 bases between. This CDR3 region has 13 residues. The chain's CDR3 is CAISPRDLRTQYF. The CDR3 coding sequence is TGTGCCATCAGCCCGCGGGACCTCCGGACCCAGTACTTC.

This chain uses TRBV28 with TRBJ2-7; 8 bases line up with TRBD2. The junction had 10 bases not matched to a gene; V was cut back by 3 bases and J by 0 bases. The CDR3 contains 17 residues. CDR1 is MDHEN, CDR2 SYDVKM, per germline. This CDR3 reads CASSFPISGTVSYEQYF. CDR3 nucleotide sequence: TGTGCCAGCAGTTTTCCGATTAGCGGGACGGTCTCCTACGAGCAGTACTTC.

This clonotype was detected ten times or more. This chain connects TRBV12-3 or TRBV12-4 to TRBJ1-2; no firm D call. The CDR3 loop spans 12 amino acids. V shed 3 bases and J shed 3 bases, with 5 bases lying between them. CDR3 amino acids: CASSFADYGYTF. CDR3 nucleotide sequence: TGTGCCAGCAGTTTTGCTGACTATGGCTACACCTTC.